This TCR beta chain was recorded in a study of blood T cell repertoires in COVID-19. Across the study: Sites in the United States, Italy and Spain provided acute and convalescent COVID-19 samples.

The V and J ends lost 0 bases and 7 bases respectively, with 12 bases between them. CDR1 and CDR2 from the germline V gene are MNHEY and SVGAGI. CDR3 size: 14 residues. In the source study's methods: Reference gene primer amplification yielded estimated nucleated cell counts. Assay used: immunoSEQ multiplex PCR; TCRdb lists only in-frame clones, some missing. The D gene and trimming were derived from the DNA, and the V and J assignments and clone size from that table. In the table there are fewer than 85,000 clones, around 83% of which are singletons. The TCR comes from a woman aged 60-75 years with acute or convalescent COVID-19. The source material was peripheral blood. The V gene is TRBV6-5, the J gene TRBJ1-2; maybe TRBD1 (6 bases). CDR3 amino acids: CASSYSTGVVGYTF. The CDR3 bases are TGTGCCAGCAGTTACTCGACAGGTGTCGTTGGCTACACCTTC.